The rows below give T cell receptor beta chains drawn from one sample of a study of T cells after yellow fever vaccination. Each CDR3 protein is one row after TCRdb ran MiXCR on the 5' RACE reads. The sample includes a few hundred thousand distinct CDR3 sequences, about a sixth of them seen just once. Sequenced material: PBMCs, taken more than 4 days after the first yellow fever vaccination. All receptors come from a man aged 18-30 years who received the YFV17D yellow fever vaccine. Each CDR3 is given with its conserved first and last residue. A D gene is named only where the DNA matches it firmly. Where a row states a size, it is once, few, many or the class of an expanded clone; other rows omit it.

TRBV7-9	TRBJ2-3	.	.	14	TGTGCCGCGGTGGCGGTGTCTAGCACAGATACGCAGTATTTT	CAAVAVSSTDTQYF
TRBV5-1	TRBJ2-1	.	many	14	TGCGCCAGCAGCTTGGACGGTTCCTACAATGAGCAGTTCTTC	CASSLDGSYNEQFF
TRBV30	TRBJ1-1	.	.	16	TGTGCCTGGAGTAACAGACACCATATATTGAACACTGAAGCTTTCTTT	CAWSNRHHILNTEAFF
TRBV7-9	TRBJ1-4	.	few	14	TGTGCCAGCAGCTCCGAACTCGGGGATGAAAAACTGTTTTTT	CASSSELGDEKLFF
TRBV7-9	TRBJ2-3	.	.	14	TGTGCCAGCAGCTTAGGGGGCATGGCAGATACGCAGTATTTT	CASSLGGMADTQYF
TRBV7-2	TRBJ2-5	TRBD2	.	17	TGTGCCAGCAGCTTAGCGCCAAGCGGGGGGGCTGGAGAGACCCAGTACTTC	CASSLAPSGGAGETQYF
TRBV4-3	TRBJ1-4	.	few	16	TGCGCCAGCAGCCATTCCGTCCCGCAGACCCCGAGAAAACTGTTTTTT	CASSHSVPQTPRKLFF
TRBV7-2	TRBJ2-1	.	many	14	TGTGCCAGCAGCTCCGGGACCCATGACAATGAGCAGTTCTTC	CASSSGTHDNEQFF
TRBV4-3	TRBJ1-2	.	.	16	TGCGCCAGCAGCCAAGAGGGAAGAGCTGGGTACTCGGGCTACACCTTC	CASSQEGRAGYSGYTF
TRBV5-1	TRBJ2-3	.	once	14	TGCGCCAGCAGAAGAGGGGTCGGTTCAGATACGCAGTATTTT	CASRRGVGSDTQYF
TRBV29-1	TRBJ1-1	.	.	14	TGCAGCGTTGAACGGGGGGGGGGCAGCTCTGAAGCTTTCTTT	CSVERGGGSSEAFF
TRBV6-1	TRBJ2-7	TRBD1	many	14	TGTGCCAGCAGTGCTCGACAGGGCTGGGACGAGCAGTACTTC	CASSARQGWDEQYF
TRBV6-5	TRBJ2-5	TRBD2	few	16	TGTGCCAGCAGTTACTCGAGGGAGGGCCAACCGGAGACCCAGTACTTC	CASSYSREGQPETQYF
TRBV20-1	TRBJ2-6	.	few	16	TGCAGTGCTAGTTTGTTTGGGCCCCCTGGGGCCAACGTCCTGACTTTC	CSASLFGPPGANVLTF
TRBV3-1	TRBJ2-2	.	few	16	TGTGCCAGCAGCCAAGGTCCCGCAGTGAACACCGGGGAGCTGTTTTTT	CASSQGPAVNTGELFF
TRBV27	TRBJ2-7	.	.	16	TGTGCCAGCAGTCCAGGGGGGCGGGGGTCTACCTACGAGCAGTACTTC	CASSPGGRGSTYEQYF
TRBV6-2/TRBV6-3	TRBJ2-7	TRBD2	.	15	TGTGCCAGCAGTTACAGCGGGGGTGACTCCTACGAGCAGTACTTC	CASSYSGGDSYEQYF
TRBV3-1	TRBJ1-5	.	many	14	TGTGCCAGCAGCCAATCGGACAGTGATCAGCCCCAGCATTTT	CASSQSDSDQPQHF
TRBV12-3/TRBV12-4	TRBJ1-6	.	.	14	TGTGCCAGCAGTTGGGACCTTTCTAATTCACCCCTCCACTTT	CASSWDLSNSPLHF
TRBV7-2	TRBJ2-3	.	few	15	TGTGCCAGCAGCTTAGTATCGTCCTACACAGATACGCAGTATTTT	CASSLVSSYTDTQYF
TRBV5-1	TRBJ2-1	TRBD2	.	15	TGCGCCAGCAGCGGCGGCGGGGGGGGATACAATGAGCAGTTCTTC	CASSGGGGGYNEQFF
TRBV27	TRBJ2-3	.	few	15	TGTGCCAGCAGTCTACCGCCGGGGGGCACAGATACGCAGTATTTT	CASSLPPGGTDTQYF
TRBV5-4	TRBJ2-1	.	few	13	TGTGCCAGCAGCTTGGCGTCGGACAATGAGCAGTTCTTC	CASSLASDNEQFF
TRBV9	TRBJ1-1	.	.	14	TGTGCCAGCAGCCCTTGGGGAGAGAACACTGAAGCTTTCTTT	CASSPWGENTEAFF
TRBV20-1	TRBJ2-7	.	few	15	TGCAGTGCTAGAGATTCGGAGGGGACCCCCTACGAGCAGTACTTC	CSARDSEGTPYEQYF
TRBV29-1	TRBJ2-5	.	few	17	TGCAGCGTTGGCGGCGTGGGAAACAGCGCAGATCAAGAGACCCAGTACTTC	CSVGGVGNSADQETQYF
TRBV6-2/TRBV6-3	TRBJ2-6	.	.	13	TGTGCCACCCAACTCTCTGGGGCCAACGTCCTGACTTTC	CATQLSGANVLTF
TRBV5-6	TRBJ1-1	.	few	14	TGTGCCAGCAATCCCGGGACGAGGAACACTGAAGCTTTCTTT	CASNPGTRNTEAFF
TRBV2	TRBJ1-6	.	few	14	TGTGCCAGCACGGGGAGTTCGGCTAATTCACCCCTCCACTTT	CASTGSSANSPLHF
TRBV7-2	TRBJ2-2	.	many	14	TGTGCCAGCAGCTTAATTGGGGCACCCGGGGAGCTGTTTTTT	CASSLIGAPGELFF
TRBV29-1	TRBJ2-1	.	.	14	TGCAGCGTTGAAGGTTTAGCGGATGAGTATGAGCAGTTCTTC	CSVEGLADEYEQFF
TRBV29-1	TRBJ1-1	.	many	12	TGCAGCGTTGAAGATCGCTACACTGAAGCTTTCTTT	CSVEDRYTEAFF
TRBV20-1	TRBJ1-5	TRBD1	.	15	TGCAGTGCTATGACAGGGGGATCACTAGATCAGCCCCAGCATTTT	CSAMTGGSLDQPQHF
TRBV18	TRBJ2-1	TRBD2	.	16	TGTGCCAGCTCACCTTCCAGCGGGGGGGCGAAGGGTGAGCAGTTCTTC	CASSPSSGGAKGEQFF
TRBV6-1	TRBJ2-5	.	.	16	TGTGCCAGCAGACGGGGGGCGAGCGGGTGGGGGGAGACCCAGTACTTC	CASRRGASGWGETQYF
TRBV12-3/TRBV12-4	TRBJ2-1	TRBD1	.	15	TGTGCCAGCACCATAATGACAGGGACCTACAATGAGCAGTTCTTC	CASTIMTGTYNEQFF
TRBV5-4	TRBJ1-5	.	few	19	TGTGCCAGCAGCTTGGAATCCCCCCGACAGCCTCGGGGCAATCAGCCCCAGCATTTT	CASSLESPRQPRGNQPQHF
TRBV15	TRBJ2-5	TRBD1	.	16	TGTGCCACCAGCTCCCCAACAGGGGCTCTCGGAGAGACCCAGTACTTC	CATSSPTGALGETQYF
TRBV4-3	TRBJ2-1	TRBD1	few	15	TGCGCCAGCAGCCCCCGACAGGGAAATATCAATGAGCAGTTCTTC	CASSPRQGNINEQFF
TRBV7-8	TRBJ2-4	.	.	15	TGTGCCAGCAGCCTCGGCCGGGACCCATGGGACATTCAGTACTTC	CASSLGRDPWDIQYF
TRBV5-6	TRBJ1-2	.	few	11	TGTGCCAGCAGCTTTGTCTATGGCTACACCTTC	CASSFVYGYTF
TRBV7-7	TRBJ2-1	.	.	15	TGTGCCAGCAGTGAAGGGCCAGTTGGCTACAATGAGCAGTTCTTC	CASSEGPVGYNEQFF
TRBV20-1	TRBJ1-5	.	.	14	TGCAGTGCTCGGGACCCTGGGTCGTCACAGCCCCAGCATTTT	CSARDPGSSQPQHF
TRBV19	TRBJ2-3	.	.	15	TGTGCCAGTAGTTTCCAGGGGGGTCTTAGTACGACGCAGTATTTT	CASSFQGGLSTTQYF
TRBV5-5	TRBJ1-1	.	few	13	TGTGCCAGCAGCGGGTGGATGAACACTGAAGCTTTCTTT	CASSGWMNTEAFF
TRBV5-1	TRBJ2-5	.	.	14	TGCGCCAGCAGCCCGGACCCGAACACAGAGACCCAGTACTTC	CASSPDPNTETQYF
TRBV4-1	TRBJ2-7	.	many	12	TGCGCCAGCAGCCAAGACGGCTACGAGCAGTACTTC	CASSQDGYEQYF
TRBV5-1	TRBJ2-1	.	few	16	TGCGCCAGCCATCGGGGACCAGGGAGCTCCTACAATGAGCAGTTCTTC	CASHRGPGSSYNEQFF
TRBV5-4	TRBJ1-2	.	few	13	TGTGCCAGCAGCCCCCAATGGGAGGATGGCTACACCTTC	CASSPQWEDGYTF
TRBV27	TRBJ1-2	.	few	13	TGTGCCAGCAGTTTGGGGCAGTTCTATGGCTACACCTTC	CASSLGQFYGYTF
TRBV11-1	TRBJ1-1	.	.	16	TGTGCCAGCAGCTTAGGCGGAAACGGCGTCAGCACTGAAGCTTTCTTT	CASSLGGNGVSTEAFF
TRBV20-1	TRBJ2-7	.	few	12	TGCAGTGCTACTGAGGACTCCTACGAGCAGTACTTC	CSATEDSYEQYF
TRBV20-1	TRBJ1-4	TRBD1	.	13	TGCAGTGCCGCGGACAGGGGCGGAGAAAAACTGTTTTTT	CSAADRGGEKLFF
TRBV7-9	TRBJ2-7	TRBD2	.	16	TGTGCCAGCAGCTTAGCAGGCGGGGGTCCCTCTTACGAGCAGTACTTC	CASSLAGGGPSYEQYF
TRBV4-1	TRBJ2-3	TRBD2	.	16	TGCGCCAGCAGCCAAGCGCTAGCGGGGGGGATAGATACGCAGTATTTT	CASSQALAGGIDTQYF
TRBV6-2/TRBV6-3	TRBJ1-2	.	.	20	TGTGCCAGCAGTTACGGGTTAGCGCACCAAGGACAGCAATTTAACTATGGCTACACCTTC	CASSYGLAHQGQQFNYGYTF
TRBV5-1	TRBJ1-4	TRBD1	.	15	TGCGCCAGCAGCTTAGGGGGCTCGAGTAATGAAAAACTGTTTTTT	CASSLGGSSNEKLFF
TRBV29-1	TRBJ1-1	TRBD1	many	12	TGCAGCGGGGGACAGCTGAACACTGAAGCTTTCTTT	CSGGQLNTEAFF
TRBV7-2	TRBJ2-1	TRBD2	.	15	TGTGCCAGCAGTAAAAACAGGGCTAGCGGGGATGAGCAGTTCTTC	CASSKNRASGDEQFF